This T cell receptor (beta chain) was captured by sequencing in a study of T cells in Graves' hyperthyroidism and ophthalmopathy. Study-wide results and caveats: In simple terms, a model built on 13 V-J features told ophthalmopathy apart from stable hyperthyroidism.

Amplification targeted TCR beta CDR3 regions from RNA transcripts. Researchers ran a first-round RT-PCR on the TCR CDR3 using the HTBI primer set. MiXCR was run by TCRdb on the multiplex PCR reads, yielding one entry per CDR3 protein. The table includes about 640,000 distinct CDR3 sequences, 20% to 25% detected once. Deletions cut 0 bases from V and 6 bases from J, with 17 bases between. Germline lookup yields CDR1 SQVTM and CDR2 ANQGSEA. The CDR3 runs 16 residues. A note on this clonotype: Its cognate antigen is unknown.

This chain uses TRBV29-1 with TRBJ2-2, with D possibly matching TRBD1 (6 bases). The clonotype comes from a man between 25 and 39 years old with Graves' ophthalmopathy. Sequenced input: blood. CDR3 coding DNA: TGCAGCGTTGAAGAGGCGCAGGGGTTGGGGGCCGGGGAGCTGTTTTTT. Amino acid sequence: CSVEEAQGLGAGELFF.